There are a few counts of the clone carrying this T cell receptor (beta chain). This entry comes from a study of Graves' ophthalmopathy and Graves' hyperthyroidism. CDR3 regions of TCR beta were amplified from RNA transcripts. HTBI primers primed a first-round RT-PCR, and a second-round multiplex PCR followed. TCRdb ran MiXCR on the multiplex PCR reads and lists one entry per CDR3 protein. This sample carries about 700,000 distinct CDR3 sequences, about two fifths of them seen once, and the ten largest clones take 3% to 3.5%. V lost 4 bases to trimming and J lost 5 bases; unmatched junction nucleotides: 7. The CDR3 consists of 15 residues. Germline V gene sequence: CDR1 SNHLY, CDR2 FYNNEI.

The chain combines TRBV2 with TRBJ2-7; the match to TRBD2 covers 11 bases. The source material was peripheral blood. This TCR derives from an adult man with Graves' ophthalmopathy. The CDR3 loop reads CASSGFSGGAHEQYF. CDR3 bases: TGTGCCAGCAGTGGATTTAGCGGGGGGGCACACGAGCAGTACTTC.